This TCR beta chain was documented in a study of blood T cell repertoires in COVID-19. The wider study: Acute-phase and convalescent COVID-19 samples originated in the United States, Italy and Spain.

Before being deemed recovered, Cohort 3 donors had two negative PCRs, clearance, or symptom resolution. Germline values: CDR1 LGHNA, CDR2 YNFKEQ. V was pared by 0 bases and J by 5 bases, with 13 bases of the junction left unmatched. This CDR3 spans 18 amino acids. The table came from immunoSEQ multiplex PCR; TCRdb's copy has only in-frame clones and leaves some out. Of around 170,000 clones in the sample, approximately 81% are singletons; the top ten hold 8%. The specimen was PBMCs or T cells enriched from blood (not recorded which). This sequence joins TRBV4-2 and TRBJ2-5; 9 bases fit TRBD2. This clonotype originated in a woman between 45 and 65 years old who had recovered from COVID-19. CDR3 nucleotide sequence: TGTGCCAGCAGCCAAGATGAGGCGGGGGGGCCTTCCCGGGAGACCCAGTACTTC. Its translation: CASSQDEAGGPSRETQYF.